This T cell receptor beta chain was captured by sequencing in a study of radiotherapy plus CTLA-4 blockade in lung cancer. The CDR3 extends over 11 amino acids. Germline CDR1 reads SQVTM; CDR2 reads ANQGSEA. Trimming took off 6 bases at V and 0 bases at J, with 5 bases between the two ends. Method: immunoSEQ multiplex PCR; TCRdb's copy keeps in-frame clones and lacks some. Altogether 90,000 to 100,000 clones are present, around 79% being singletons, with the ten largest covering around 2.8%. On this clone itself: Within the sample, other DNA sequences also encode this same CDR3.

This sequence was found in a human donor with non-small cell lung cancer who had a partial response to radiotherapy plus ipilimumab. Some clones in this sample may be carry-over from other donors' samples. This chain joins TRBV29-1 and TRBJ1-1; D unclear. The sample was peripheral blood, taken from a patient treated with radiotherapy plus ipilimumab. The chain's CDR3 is CSVAVNTEAFF. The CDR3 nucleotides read TGCAGCGTGGCAGTGAACACTGAAGCTTTCTTT. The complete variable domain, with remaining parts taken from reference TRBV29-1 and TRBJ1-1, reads SAVISQKPSRDICQRGTSLTIQCQVDSQVTMMFWYRQQPGQSLTLIATANQGSEATYESGFVIDKFPISRPNLTFSTLTVSNMSPEDSSIYLCSVAVNTEAFFGQGTRLTVV.